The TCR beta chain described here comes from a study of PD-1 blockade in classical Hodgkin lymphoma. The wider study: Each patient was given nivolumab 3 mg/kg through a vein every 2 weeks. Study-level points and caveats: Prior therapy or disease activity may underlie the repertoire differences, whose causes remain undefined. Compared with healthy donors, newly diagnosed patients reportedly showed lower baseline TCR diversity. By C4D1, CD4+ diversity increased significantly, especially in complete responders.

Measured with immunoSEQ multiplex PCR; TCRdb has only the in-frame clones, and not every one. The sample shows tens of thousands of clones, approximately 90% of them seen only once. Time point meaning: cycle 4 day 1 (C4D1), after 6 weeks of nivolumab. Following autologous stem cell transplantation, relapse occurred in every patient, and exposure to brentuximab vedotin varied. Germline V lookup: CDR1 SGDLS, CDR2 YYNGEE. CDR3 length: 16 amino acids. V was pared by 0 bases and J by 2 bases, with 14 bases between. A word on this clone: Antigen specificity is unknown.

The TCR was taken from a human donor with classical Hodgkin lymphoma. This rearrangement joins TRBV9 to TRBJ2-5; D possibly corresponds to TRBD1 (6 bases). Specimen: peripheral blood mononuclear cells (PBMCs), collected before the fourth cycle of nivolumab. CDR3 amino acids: CASSVGVGAVQETQYF. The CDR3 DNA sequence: TGTGCCAGCAGCGTAGGGGTGGGGGCCGTACAAGAGACCCAGTACTTC.